These T cell receptor beta chains were read from a single sample in a study of T cell responses to AZD1222 COVID-19 vaccine. Assay: immunoSEQ multiplex PCR; the TCRdb copy retains only in-frame clones and omits some. The table records approximately 140,000 clones, more than 90% of them present only once. This specimen was peripheral blood, taken on day 0 of AZD1222 vaccination. Receptors originate from an adult in good health. Each CDR3 is given with its conserved first and last residue. A D gene is named only where the DNA matches it firmly. Clone sizes are given selectively: once, few, many, or a class where the clone is expanded.

j_call clone_size d_call v_call cdr3_nt cdr3_aa
TRBJ2-7 - TRBD2 TRBV11-2 TGTGCCAGCAGCACTCGGCTAGCGGGACGGAACGAGCAGTACTTC CASSTRLAGRNEQYF
TRBJ2-7 - - TRBV19 TGTGCCAGTAGTATCAACCGGATAGCCTACTACGAGCAGTACTTC CASSINRIAYYEQYF
TRBJ2-2 - - TRBV5-1 TGCGCCAGCAGCGGCAACACCGGGGAGCTGTTTTTT CASSGNTGELFF
TRBJ2-3 - - TRBV5-6 TGTGCCAGCAGCTTAATAAGGGCCCCAGATACGCAGTATTTT CASSLIRAPDTQYF
TRBJ2-7 - - TRBV28 TGTGCCAGCACCATAACAGGGAATCCCTACGAGCAGTACTTC CASTITGNPYEQYF
TRBJ1-2 - - TRBV27 TGTGCCAGCAGTTCCGCCCCAGGGGTCTATGGCTACACCTTC CASSSAPGVYGYTF
TRBJ2-3 - TRBD2 TRBV5-5 TGTGCCAGCAGCTTGGATTGGGGGGGTAACACAGATACGCAGTATTTT CASSLDWGGNTDTQYF
TRBJ2-7 few - TRBV6-6 TGTGCCAGCAGTTCGGGAGACAGGCTTGGGCAGTACTTC CASSSGDRLGQYF
TRBJ2-5 once TRBD1 TRBV6-5 TGTGCCAGCAGTTACTCGGGACAGGGAAGGGAGACCCAGTACTTC CASSYSGQGRETQYF
TRBJ2-4 - - TRBV5-6 TGTGCCAGCAGCTTGCTGAATAAAAACATTCAGTACTTC CASSLLNKNIQYF
TRBJ2-5 - - TRBV15 TGTGCCACCAGCAGAGATATCGGGGCCGAAACGCTCTTGCAAGAGACCCAGTACTTC CATSRDIGAETLLQETQYF
TRBJ2-7 - TRBD1 TRBV7-9 TGTGCCAGCGGACAGGGAGACTACGAGCAGTACTTC CASGQGDYEQYF
TRBJ2-5 - - TRBV11-2 TGTGCCAGCAGCTTAGGGCAGGGACGAGAGACCCAGTACTTC CASSLGQGRETQYF
TRBJ2-3 - TRBD2 TRBV27 TGTGCCAGCAGTTTATTTACTAGCGGGAGTTTCACAGATACGCAGTATTTT CASSLFTSGSFTDTQYF
TRBJ2-1 once TRBD2 TRBV29-1 TGCAGCGTTGGGAGTCCCGCGGGAGGGCGAGGGAATGAGCAGTTCTTC CSVGSPAGGRGNEQFF
TRBJ2-7 - - TRBV7-6 TGTGCCAGCAGCTTAAACTTGATATCCCTCAGGCAGGAGCAGTACTTC CASSLNLISLRQEQYF
TRBJ2-1 - - TRBV12-3/TRBV12-4 TGTGCCAGCAGTTCCCCCGGGGGCCCTGAGCAGTTCTTC CASSSPGGPEQFF
TRBJ2-2 - TRBD1 TRBV6-5 TGTGCCAGCAGTTACTTCCGGGACAGCAACACCGGGGAGCTGTTTTTT CASSYFRDSNTGELFF
TRBJ2-2 - TRBD2 TRBV7-2 TGTGCCAGCAGCCCTAAACTAGCGGGAGTAAGAACCGGGGAGCTGTTTTTT CASSPKLAGVRTGELFF
TRBJ2-2 - TRBD1 TRBV30 TGTGCCTGGAAAGGGGGCTTGGGGACCGGGGAGCTGTTTTTT CAWKGGLGTGELFF
TRBJ2-2 - - TRBV4-1 TGCGCCAGCAGCCAAGAGATCGGACAGAGCACCGGGGAGCTGTTTTTT CASSQEIGQSTGELFF
TRBJ2-2 - TRBD2 TRBV6-4 TGTGCCAGCAGTAGACTAGCGGCTGGTACCGGGGAGCTGTTTTTT CASSRLAAGTGELFF
TRBJ2-3 once - TRBV19 TGTGCCAGTAGTATAGCAGGGGCAGCACAAGATACGCAGTATTTT CASSIAGAAQDTQYF
TRBJ2-3 once - TRBV7-6 TGTGCCAGCAGCTTAGCGATGGGAGGTTCCGCAGATACGCAGTATTTT CASSLAMGGSADTQYF
TRBJ1-2 - TRBD1 TRBV5-4 TGTGCCAGCAGCCCGCAGGGGGTTGGCTATGGCTACACCTTC CASSPQGVGYGYTF
TRBJ2-2 - - TRBV6-5 TGTGCCAGCAGAGAGAGTCCAGGGAGCGGGGAGCTGTTTTTT CASRESPGSGELFF
TRBJ1-1 - - TRBV25-1 TGTGCCAGCAGTGTGGACACTGAAGCTTTCTTT CASSVDTEAFF
TRBJ1-2 - - TRBV12-3/TRBV12-4 TGTGCCAGCAGTTTTAGAGAAATTTATGGCTACACCTTC CASSFREIYGYTF
TRBJ1-1 - - TRBV7-6 TGTGCCAGCAGCCTAGCAGCTGAAGCTTTCTTT CASSLAAEAFF
TRBJ2-5 - TRBD1 TRBV5-1 TGCGCCAGCCGACTGTGGGGACAGGGGGGTCAAGAGACCCAGTACTTC CASRLWGQGGQETQYF
TRBJ2-7 - TRBD2 TRBV19 TGTGCCAGTAGTAACCTTCGACTAGCGGGAGATTTGAGTGTTTACGAGCAGTACTTC CASSNLRLAGDLSVYEQYF
TRBJ1-1 - - TRBV6-5 TGTGCCAGCAGTTACCTCGACAGTACTGAAGCTTTCTTT CASSYLDSTEAFF
TRBJ2-7 once TRBD1 TRBV5-4 TGTGCCAGCAGCTCCGATCTTGGGACAGGGGGCACCTACGAGCAGTACTTC CASSSDLGTGGTYEQYF
TRBJ2-1 - TRBD1 TRBV2 TGTGCCAGCAGTGAAATGTGGCAGGGGGCGCCCTACAATGAGCAGTTCTTC CASSEMWQGAPYNEQFF
TRBJ2-5 - TRBD2 TRBV30 TGTGCCTGGGGGGGGGACGGCCAAGAGACCCAGTACTTC CAWGGDGQETQYF
TRBJ2-7 - TRBD2 TRBV6-5 TGTGCCAGCAGCTACGGGGGACTAGCTCCCTACGAGCAGTACTTC CASSYGGLAPYEQYF
TRBJ2-5 - - TRBV30 TGTGCCTGGAACGTTCCTGGCCTCAGAGAGACCCAGTACTTC CAWNVPGLRETQYF
TRBJ1-2 few - TRBV24-1 TGTGCCACCAGGGATTCGTACAGAGAGATCTACACCTTC CATRDSYREIYTF
TRBJ2-1 - - TRBV19 TGTGCCAGTAGTGGCCGGACATCCTACAATGAGCAGTTCTTC CASSGRTSYNEQFF
TRBJ1-5 - TRBD1 TRBV18 TGTGCCAGCTCACCACCGATATTCAGAGACAGGGAATATCAGCCCCAGCATTTT CASSPPIFRDREYQPQHF
TRBJ2-7 - - TRBV7-2 TGTGCCAGCCTGAGGGTCCAGGGAGCGACCGACTACGAGCAGTACTTC CASLRVQGATDYEQYF
TRBJ1-2 - TRBD1 TRBV5-4 TGTGCCAGCAGCCAGGGGGGTACGCCGACGTTCTACACCTTC CASSQGGTPTFYTF
TRBJ1-2 - - TRBV27 TGTGCCAGCAGTTTAAGGCCCCTGGGGGGTGGTGGCTACACCTTC CASSLRPLGGGGYTF
TRBJ1-4 - - TRBV14 TGTGCCAGCACCCGGAACCCTAATGAAAAACTGTTTTTT CASTRNPNEKLFF
TRBJ1-4 once TRBD1 TRBV10-3 TGTGCCATCAGTACAGGGGGACCTAATGAAAAACTGTTTTTT CAISTGGPNEKLFF
TRBJ1-2 once - TRBV5-5 TGTGCCAGCTCTTTCCTGGGGGAGACCTATGGCTACACCTTC CASSFLGETYGYTF
TRBJ1-2 - - TRBV6-4 TGTGCCAGCAGTGACGGGCGCGGCTATGGCTACACCTTC CASSDGRGYGYTF
TRBJ2-1 - TRBD1 TRBV29-1 TGCAGCGTTGAAGTGCGCGGACAGGGCTTTCTCCAATTCAATGAGCAGTTCTTC CSVEVRGQGFLQFNEQFF
TRBJ2-1 - TRBD2 TRBV5-1 TGCGCCAGCAGCCCTCTGATAGCGGGAGGGGAGAATGAGCAGTTCTTC CASSPLIAGGENEQFF
TRBJ1-6 - - TRBV30 TGTGCCTGGATGGCAGTGGACTCCTATAATTCACCCCTCCACTTT CAWMAVDSYNSPLHF
TRBJ1-1 medium-sized - TRBV5-5 TGTGCCAGCACCGAGGGGGCTGAAGCTTTCTTT CASTEGAEAFF
TRBJ1-2 - TRBD1 TRBV10-3 TGTGCCATCAGTGTGGGACAGGGGGCGCAGGATGGCTACACCTTC CAISVGQGAQDGYTF
TRBJ2-2 - - TRBV25-1 TGTGCCAGTAGAACCACCGGGGAGCTGTTTTTT CASRTTGELFF
TRBJ2-7 - - TRBV29-1 TGCAGCGTTACCACAGGCTCGAGCTCCTACGAGCAGTACTTC CSVTTGSSSYEQYF
TRBJ1-4 - - TRBV6-1 TGTGCCAGCAGTGATTCTCGCGGGGGCTCGGTTGAAAAACTGTTTTTT CASSDSRGGSVEKLFF
TRBJ1-3 - - TRBV4-1 TGCGCCAGCAGCCAATCAGGGGTGGCTGGAAACACCATATATTTT CASSQSGVAGNTIYF
TRBJ2-1 - TRBD2 TRBV15 TGTGCCACCAGCGTGGGACTAGCGGACAATGAGCAGTTCTTC CATSVGLADNEQFF
TRBJ1-1 - - TRBV2 TGTGCCAGCAGTGAAGTTCCTCAGGCATTGAACACTGAAGCTTTCTTT CASSEVPQALNTEAFF
TRBJ2-1 - - TRBV7-2 TGTGCCAGCAGCACCAACCCACGGCTAGACTACAATGAGCAGTTCTTC CASSTNPRLDYNEQFF